The 28 T cell receptor beta chains in this list originate from one sample, sequenced in a study of OX40 agonist ivuxolimab in advanced cancers. Generated by immunoSEQ multiplex PCR, the TCRdb table keeps only in-frame clones and is missing some. This table has some 57,000 clones, 92% appearing once. Specimen: CD4+ or CD8+ T cells sorted from blood, collected in a trial of the OX40 agonist ivuxolimab. The origin of the receptors is an adult with an advanced solid tumor such as melanoma, head and neck, liver or kidney cancer.

The chain couples TRBV2 to TRBJ2-1; D is possibly TRBD1 or TRBD2 (5 bases each). This CDR3 region has 13 residues. The germline gives CDR1 SNHLY, CDR2 FYNNEI. V dropped 6 bases and J dropped 2 bases, with 8 bases sitting between them. CDR3 sequence reads: CASRGRTYNEQFF. The CDR3 DNA is TGTGCCAGCAGGGGACGTACCTACAATGAGCAGTTCTTC.

The rearrangement joins TRBV5-6 to TRBJ2-7; 9 nucleotides align to TRBD2. This CDR3 has 17 residues. V lost 4 bases and J lost 6; bases outside the gene matches: 17. Per the germline V gene, CDR1 is SGHDT and CDR2 is YYEEEE. CDR3 amino acids: CASSPVIAGVSPVEQYV. The DNA of the CDR3 is TGTGCCAGCAGCCCGGTAATAGCGGGAGTCTCCCCTGTCGAGCAGTACGTC.

The sample holds one count of this clone. The chain combines TRBV19 with TRBJ1-6; D not certain. Trimming left V 3 bases short and J 9 bases short, with 6 bases between. This CDR3 region has 12 residues. CDR1 LNHDA and CDR2 SQIVND come from the germline V gene (reference sequence). This chain's CDR3 is CASSIGGSPLHF. The CDR3 region has the DNA TGTGCCAGTAGTATCGGAGGTTCACCCCTCCACTTT.

This chain links TRBV10-3 with TRBJ1-1, with D possibly matching TRBD1 (5 bases). Per the germline V gene, CDR1 is ENHRY and CDR2 is SYGVKD. This CDR3 comprises 13 residues. V was pared by 0 bases and J by 6 bases, with 8 bases between. The CDR3 loop is CAISESGRAEAFF. For the CDR3, the DNA is TGTGCCATCAGTGAGTCGGGGCGGGCTGAAGCTTTCTTT.

CDR3 protein: CASSSRESSYNEQFF. The CDR3 bases are TGTGCCAGCAGTTCACGGGAGAGCTCCTACAATGAGCAGTTCTTC. The chain carries TRBV6-5 and TRBJ2-1; D may be TRBD2 (6 bases). The V gene's germline CDR1 is MNHEY and CDR2 SVGAGI. The CDR3 is 15 amino acids. V shed 4 bases and J shed 0 bases, with 10 bases lying between them.

The DNA for the CDR3 is TGTGCCAGCAGCGCAGAGGGGGTATGGGGAAACACCATATATTTT. Encoded protein: CASSAEGVWGNTIYF. This chain joins TRBV9 and TRBJ1-3; tentatively, D is TRBD1 (6 bases). Germline V lookup: CDR1 SGDLS, CDR2 YYNGEE. V lost 3 bases, J lost 4 bases, and 14 bases lay in between. The CDR3 spans 15 residues.

The sample holds one count of this clone. V and J are TRBV6-5 and TRBJ2-1; D is ambiguous. The CDR3 sequence is 13 residues long. V was pared by 1 base and J by 4 bases, with 5 bases between. The germline CDR1 and CDR2 sequences are MNHEY and SVGAGI. Written as DNA, the CDR3 is TGTGCCAGCAGTTACTGGCCATACAATGAGCAGTTCTTC. As protein: CASSYWPYNEQFF.

This clone was picked up a small number of times. The CDR3 region is CARTAKNIQYF. In DNA, the CDR3 is TGTGCCAGGACAGCCAAAAACATTCAGTACTTC. The gene calls are TRBV19 and TRBJ2-4, with unresolved D. The V gene's germline CDR1 is LNHDA and CDR2 SQIVND (reference sequence). The CDR3 is 11 residues long. Between the trimmed V and J ends, which lost 9 bases and 0 bases, there was a span of 3 bases.

This chain joins TRBV27 and TRBJ2-3; no firm D call. V lost 4 bases, J lost 0 bases, and 8 bases lay in between. This CDR3 spans 14 amino acids. Germline V gene sequence: CDR1 MNHEY, CDR2 SMNVEV (reference sequence). The CDR3 sequence: CASSSLTSTDTQYF. Here the CDR3 DNA reads TGTGCCAGCAGTTCGCTGACTAGCACAGATACGCAGTATTTT.

The chain recombines TRBV6-5 with TRBJ1-5; D is uncertain. V lost 0 bases and J 7 bases, leaving 10 bases between the germline ends. This CDR3 has 14 amino acids. Germline CDR1 is MNHEY and CDR2 is SVGAGI. CDR3 nucleotide sequence: TGTGCCAGCAGTTACTCGGCCCTAGGGCAGCCCCAGCATTTT. Protein sequence: CASSYSALGQPQHF.

The chain combines TRBV6-7 with TRBJ1-2, with a weak D call TRBD1 (5 bases). TRBV6-7 is placed among ORFs of uncertain function. This CDR3 contains 18 residues. Trimming removed 7 bases at V and 6 bases at J, with 30 bases between. The CDR3 coding sequence is TGTGCCAGCACCACGGGCAGGTGGGGGTATCGGGGGAGGGATGGCTACACCTTC. It is translated as CASTTGRWGYRGRDGYTF.

This clone was seen once. The rearrangement links TRBV6-5 to TRBJ2-5; D is perhaps TRBD2 (5 bases). V was pared by 2 bases and J by 5 bases, with 12 bases between. This CDR3 contains 14 residues. Germline V gene lookup returns CDR1 MNHEY and CDR2 SVGAGI. The DNA for the CDR3 is TGTGCCAGCAGTTACGGTGAGGGTGAGGAGACCCAGTACTTC. The encoded protein is CASSYGEGEETQYF.

The CDR3 DNA follows: TGTGCCAGCAGCAAAAACAATGGGACTAGCGGCGGACATGAGCAGTTCTTC. Its translation: CASSKNNGTSGGHEQFF. The chain couples TRBV21-1 to TRBJ2-1; TRBD2, as called in the table, went unchecked against the DNA. TRBV21-1 is labeled a pseudogene. The CDR3 covers 17 residues.

V gene TRBV30 combines with J gene TRBJ2-3, with 7 bases that match TRBD1. Germline values: CDR1 GTSNPN, CDR2 SVGIG (reference sequence). With V trimmed by 2 bases and J by 8 bases, 16 bases remained unmatched. The CDR3 sequence is 16 residues long. The CDR3 DNA follows: TGTGCCTGGAGTACGACAGGGTATCAATCAGGGGGTACGCAGTATTTT. Amino acids: CAWSTTGYQSGGTQYF. The full variable domain, completed using reference TRBV30 and TRBJ2-3, is SQTIHQWPATLVQPVGSPLSLECTVEGTSNPNLYWYRQAAGRGLQLLFYSVGIGQISSEVPQNLSASRPQDRQFILSSKKLLLSDSGFYLCAWSTTGYQSGGTQYFGPGTRLTVL.

The chain uses TRBV5-4 and TRBJ1-2; D perhaps matches TRBD1 (6 bases). This CDR3 has 15 amino acids. From germline, CDR1 is SGHNT and CDR2 YYREEE (reference sequence). Trimming took 0 bases from V and 8 from J, leaving 17 bases between them. The CDR3 nucleotides read TGTGCCAGCAGCTTGGAATTGGTGGGGGGCGCAGGCTACACCTTC. It codes for CASSLELVGGAGYTF.

This clone occurred once. The genes are TRBV5-4 and TRBJ1-6; D is unresolved. The CDR3 runs to 14 residues. V dropped 1 base and J dropped 9 bases, with 11 bases sitting between them. The germline CDR1 and CDR2 sequences are SGHNT and YYREEE (reference sequence). The CDR3 region is CASSLTREGSPLHF. CDR3 DNA: TGTGCCAGCAGCTTGACCAGAGAAGGTTCACCCCTCCACTTT.

J is TRBJ1-4 and V is TRBV2; D is undetermined. CDR1 is SNHLY and CDR2 is FYNNEI in the germline V gene. The V and J ends lost 3 bases and 8 bases respectively, with 16 bases between them. CDR3 length equals 15 residues. Here the CDR3 DNA reads TGTGCCAGCAGTGAGGAGACACGGTTGATCGAAAAACTGTTTTTT. Its translation: CASSEETRLIEKLFF.

The chain uses TRBV15 and TRBJ2-1; 8 positions agree with TRBD2. The germline gives CDR1 LNHNV, CDR2 YYDKDF (reference sequence). The CDR3 loop spans 17 amino acids. J was trimmed by 2 bases and V by 0 bases; bases with no gene match: 6. This chain's CDR3 is CATSREERRGAYNEQFF. For the CDR3, the DNA is TGTGCCACCAGCAGAGAAGAGAGGCGGGGGGCCTACAATGAGCAGTTCTTC.

This chain connects TRBV4-3 to TRBJ2-7; no clear D gene. CDR1 LGHNA and CDR2 YSLEER come from the germline V gene. The V gene lost 4 bases and the J gene lost 0 bases, with 13 bases spanning the gap. This CDR3 region has 15 residues. In nucleotides, the CDR3 is TGCGCCAGCAGCCCGTTTGATGCTCCCTCCTACGAGCAGTACTTC. Translating gives CASSPFDAPSYEQYF.

The J gene is TRBJ1-5, the V gene TRBV28; D possibly corresponds to TRBD1 (6 bases). The CDR3 is made up of 14 amino acids. The V end was cut by 8 bases, the J end by 0 bases, with 11 bases between. Germline assignment: CDR1 MDHEN and CDR2 SYDVKM. This CDR3 is CASATGYSNQPQHF. The CDR3 region has the DNA TGTGCCAGCGCGACAGGATATAGCAATCAGCCCCAGCATTTT.

The chain has TRBV19 and TRBJ2-1; D is ambiguous. Trimming stripped 0 bases from V and 9 bases from J, with 9 bases between. Germline CDR1 and CDR2: LNHDA and SQIVND (reference sequence). CDR3 length: 13 amino acids. Here the CDR3 reads CASSIDLEAEQFF. In DNA form, the CDR3 reads TGTGCCAGTAGTATAGATCTAGAGGCTGAGCAGTTCTTC.

J is TRBJ2-1 and V is TRBV4-2; D may be TRBD2 (7 bases). Germline loops: CDR1 LGHNA, CDR2 YNFKEQ. V was shortened by 1 base and J by 4 bases, with 14 bases between the two germline ends. The CDR3 is 16 amino acids. The CDR3 sequence is CASSQGGGLHYNEQFF. The CDR3 bases are TGTGCCAGCAGCCAAGGCGGGGGCCTACATTACAATGAGCAGTTCTTC.

The gene calls are TRBV13 and TRBJ1-2; D not certain. The germline gives CDR1 PRHDT, CDR2 FYEKMQ (reference sequence). The CDR3 length is 14 residues. V lost 1 base, J lost 5 bases, and 11 bases lay in between. The CDR3 DNA reads TGTGCCAGCAGCTTAGCCAACAGCGGGTATGGCTACACCTTC. It translates to CASSLANSGYGYTF.

V and J are TRBV25-1 and TRBJ1-6; D not resolved. In germline, CDR1 is MGHDK, CDR2 SYGVNS. CDR3 size: 13 residues. The ends were cut back, 1 base at V and 7 bases at J, with 5 bases in the middle. CDR3 DNA sequence: TGTGCCAGCAGTGAATTGGCCAATTCACCCCTCCACTTT. Translated: CASSELANSPLHF.

The chain recombines TRBV4-3 with TRBJ1-5; D is unresolved. This CDR3 region has 15 residues. Trimming removed 0 bases from V and 5 bases from J, with 11 bases in between. Germline CDR1 LGHNA, CDR2 YSLEER. The CDR3 DNA sequence: TGCGCCAGCAGCCAAGATTGGTCGAGTGATCAGCCCCAGCATTTT. The encoded protein is CASSQDWSSDQPQHF.

The rearrangement links TRBV4-3 to TRBJ2-5; 7 positions match TRBD2. Germline-derived CDR1 and CDR2 are LGHNA and YSLEER. This CDR3 spans 15 amino acids. V lost 2 bases and J lost 5; bases outside the gene matches: 8. DNA for the CDR3: TGCGCCAGCAGCCAATTAGCGGGCGATGGGGAGACCCAGTACTTC. Its translation is CASSQLAGDGETQYF.

The CDR3 DNA reads TGTGCCAGCAGCGAGACCCTAGATACGCAGTATTTT. Amino acid sequence: CASSETLDTQYF. The gene calls are TRBV6-5 and TRBJ2-3; D gene ambiguous. Germline CDR1 is MNHEY and CDR2 is SVGAGI. Between the trimmed V and J ends, which lost 6 bases and 5 bases, there was a span of 9 bases. The length of the CDR3 is 12 residues.

The chain employs TRBV7-8 and TRBJ2-1, with 9 bases matching TRBD2. The CDR3 contains 16 residues. The germline V gene encodes CDR1 SGHVS and CDR2 FQNEAQ. Trimming took 1 base from V and 2 from J; bases not matched to a gene: 3. The CDR3 DNA reads TGTGCCAGCAGCTTAGAACTAGCGGGCCCCTACAATGAGCAGTTCTTC. Amino acid sequence: CASSLELAGPYNEQFF.